The 10 T cell receptor beta chains presented below share a single source sample, sequenced in a study of immune heterogeneity within non-small cell lung tumors. Multiplex PCR with 32 V and 13 J primers amplified TCR beta CDR3. Each CDR3 protein is one row after TCRdb ran MiXCR on the multiplex PCR reads. Of 15,000 or so distinct CDR3 sequences listed, less than 35% are singletons. At 600 ng per sample, bulk tumor genomic DNA provided the template. Surgical sampling yielded several biopsies per primary tumor (spaced far apart). Curative surgery was performed on patients who had untreated, newly diagnosed non-small cell lung cancer. What was sequenced was lung tumor tissue. Every receptor here comes from a man between 40 and 49 years old with non-small cell lung cancer.

This clonotype was seen many times. The V and J genes are TRBV7-2 and TRBJ2-1, with D tentatively TRBD1 (5 bases). The germline V gene has CDR1 SGHTA and CDR2 FQGNSA. This CDR3 contains 15 residues. V lost 1 base and J lost 0, with 7 bases in between. The CDR3 coding sequence is TGTGCCAGCAGCTTAGTAGGGGTCTCCTACAATGAGCAGTTCTTC. Its translation: CASSLVGVSYNEQFF. Filled out from reference TRBV7-2 and TRBJ2-1, the complete variable domain reads GAGVSQSPSNKVTEKGKDVELRCDPISGHTALYWYRQSLGQGLEFLIYFQGNSAPDKSGLPSDRFSAERTGGSVSTLTIQRTQQEDSAVYLCASSLVGVSYNEQFFGPGTRLTVL.

Notes on this clonotype: A much more abundant neighbour one base away suggests this may be a read error. The CDR3 nucleotides read TGCAGTGCTAGAAACTGGAGCGGGAGGGTCTACAATGAGCAGTTCTTC. Translating it yields CSARNWSGRVYNEQFF. V usage is TRBV20-1 and J usage is TRBJ2-1; 10 nucleotides agree with TRBD2. The CDR3 contains 16 residues. V lost 2 bases to trimming and J lost 3 bases; unmatched junction nucleotides: 7. Germline V gene sequence: CDR1 DFQATT, CDR2 SNEGSKA (reference sequence).

The chain employs TRBV12-3 or TRBV12-4 and TRBJ2-2; D remains ambiguous. The length of the CDR3 is 16 residues. V was trimmed by 6 bases and J by 0 bases, leaving 14 bases between them. The CDR3 loop is CASSPDFGTNTGELFF. CDR3 DNA sequence: TGTGCCAGCAGCCCCGATTTCGGCACGAACACCGGGGAGCTGTTTTTT.

By share, this clonotype counts as medium-sized. This chain uses TRBV20-1 with TRBJ1-2, with a possible D match to TRBD1 (6 bases). The CDR3 consists of 13 residues. Per germline, CDR1 DFQATT and CDR2 SNEGSKA (reference sequence). V dropped 5 bases and J dropped 5 bases, with 15 bases sitting between them. CDR3: CSAFDRSFYGYTF. Here the CDR3 DNA reads TGCAGTGCTTTCGACAGGAGTTTTTATGGCTACACCTTC.

With respect to this clonotype: Its ends do not fully match the called genes, so a read error is possible. This chain joins TRBV20-1 and TRBJ2-5; D gene uncertain. CDR3 length: 11 residues. The germline gives CDR1 DFQATT, CDR2 SNEGSKA (reference sequence). CDR3 sequence: CSANHQEAQYF. The DNA for the CDR3 is TGCAGTGCTAACCATCAAGAGGCCCAGTACTTC.

In regard to this clonotype: One base away lies a much larger clone, so this may be a sequencing read error. The chain has TRBV24-1 and TRBJ2-2, with TRBD2 as a possible D gene (6 bases). This CDR3 has 13 amino acids. Per germline, CDR1 KGHDR and CDR2 SFDVKD. The CDR3 spells CATGAHYTGEVFF. The CDR3, as DNA: TGTGCCACCGGGGCACACTACACCGGGGAGGTGTTTTTT.

Concerning this clonotype: At one end, the junction sequence differs from germline, possibly due to a read error. The rearrangement uses TRBV20-1 and TRBJ1-6, with 8 positions matching TRBD1. The CDR3 contains 14 residues. The germline V gene encodes CDR1 DFQATT and CDR2 SNEGSKA (reference sequence). The CDR3 region has the DNA TGCAGTGCTATCACGACAGGGGAGAGTTCACCCCTCCGCTTT. Translated, it gives CSAITTGESSPLRF.

This clonotype was counted only a few times. A read error may be the cause here, since a much bigger clone is one base away. This chain links TRBV19 with TRBJ2-7, with 11 bases identical to TRBD1. The CDR3 sequence is 15 residues long. Germline V gene lookup returns CDR1 LNHDA and CDR2 SQIVND (reference sequence). The ends lost 10 bases at V and 4 bases at J; junction bases unmatched: 12. The CDR3 here is CATLDRGRRGYEQYF. The CDR3 nucleotides are TGTGCCACCCTGGACAGGGGGCGAAGGGGTTACGAGCAGTACTTC.

Note on this clonotype: Its ends do not fully match the called genes, so a read error is possible. J is TRBJ2-7 and V is TRBV6-1; the D gene could be TRBD1 or TRBD2 (5 bases each). Germline CDR1 reads MNHNS; CDR2 reads SASEGT. The CDR3 is 15 amino acids. The CDR3, as DNA: TGTGCCAGCAGCCACCGGGACCCAAGGTCCTACGAGAAGTACTTC. Its translation is CASSHRDPRSYEKYF.

This clonotype was counted at least ten times. The chain carries TRBV15 and TRBJ1-4, with D uncertain. In germline, CDR1 is LNHNV, CDR2 YYDKDF (reference sequence). Trimming cost V 4 bases and J 0 bases, with 9 bases left between them. The CDR3 sequence is 15 residues long. In DNA form, the CDR3 reads TGTGCCACCAGCAACATTGTTGCAACTAATGAAAAACTGTTTTTT. Protein product: CATSNIVATNEKLFF.